The 14 T cell receptor beta chains listed next were all sequenced from one sample in a study of PD-1 blockade in classical Hodgkin lymphoma. The time point is: newly diagnosed, previously untreated cHL patient sample. CD4+ T cells were purified from thawed PBMCs by negative selection. Generated by immunoSEQ multiplex PCR, the TCRdb table keeps only in-frame clones and is missing some. Among more than 15,000 clones listed, about 90% were seen once. Sequencing input: CD4+ T cells from blood. The origin of the receptors is a human donor with classical Hodgkin lymphoma.

This sequence joins TRBV5-1 and TRBJ2-7, with D perhaps given as TRBD1 or TRBD2 (6 bases each). The V and J ends lost 3 bases and 1 base respectively, with 11 bases between them. The CDR3 is made up of 14 amino acids. Germline values: CDR1 SGHRS, CDR2 YFSETQ. Written as DNA, the CDR3 is TGCGCCAGCAGCTGGGGGGCTTCATCCTACGAGCAGTACTTC. It specifies CASSWGASSYEQYF. Filled out from reference TRBV5-1 and TRBJ2-7, the complete variable domain reads KAGVTQTPRYLIKTRGQQVTLSCSPISGHRSVSWYQQTPGQGLQFLFEYFSETQRNKGNFPGRFSGRQFSNSRSEMNVSTLELGDSALYLCASSWGASSYEQYFGPGTRLTVT.

This clone was seen a handful of times. J is TRBJ1-5 and V is TRBV6-5; 7 bases line up with TRBD1. The CDR3 consists of 14 residues. CDR1 MNHEY and CDR2 SVGAGI come from the germline V gene. V shed 0 bases, J shed 7 bases, and the junction held 3 bases outside the gene matches. CDR3 sequence: CASSYSRGHQPQHF. The CDR3 DNA sequence: TGTGCCAGCAGTTACTCAAGGGGGCACCAGCCCCAGCATTTT.

V and J are TRBV7-9 and TRBJ1-3, with D uncertain. The CDR3 contains 12 residues. Trimming left V 5 bases short and J 2 bases short, with 4 bases between. Germline loops: CDR1 SEHNR, CDR2 FQNEAQ (reference sequence). The CDR3 DNA is TGTGCCAGCAGCCTCACTGGAAACACCATATATTTT. This encodes CASSLTGNTIYF.

V usage is TRBV28 and J usage is TRBJ2-2; D may be TRBD1 (6 bases). CDR1 MDHEN and CDR2 SYDVKM come from the germline V gene. The CDR3 has 14 amino acids. V lost 5 bases to trimming and J lost 4 bases, with 11 bases between them. CDR3 protein: CASSLRDITGELFF. CDR3 nucleotide sequence: TGTGCCAGCAGTCTCCGGGACATCACCGGGGAGCTGTTTTTT. Complete variable domain (other parts from reference TRBV28 and TRBJ2-2): DVKVTQSSRYLVKRTGEKVFLECVQDMDHENMFWYRQDPGLGLRLIYFSYDVKMKEKGDIPEGYSVSREKKERFSLILESASTNQTSMYLCASSLRDITGELFFGEGSRLTVL.

The chain links TRBV27 to TRBJ1-1; 8 bases agree with TRBD1. Germline V gives CDR1 MNHEY, CDR2 SMNVEV (reference sequence). Trimming removed 3 bases from V and 0 bases from J; junction bases left unmatched: 6. The CDR3 totals 16 residues. The CDR3 loop reads CASSLTGALMNTEAFF. Here the CDR3 DNA reads TGTGCCAGCAGTTTGACAGGGGCCCTCATGAACACTGAAGCTTTCTTT.

The V gene is TRBV21-1, the J gene TRBJ2-7; TRBD2, the D gene given by the table, was not confirmed from the DNA. TRBV21-1 is termed a pseudogene. The CDR3 spans 13 residues. Here the CDR3 reads CASPALAGVFGYF. DNA for the CDR3: TGTGCCAGCCCGGCGCTAGCGGGAGTGTTTGGGTACTTC.

As to this clone: An end of the junction differs from the germline gene, which may be a read error. This rearrangement joins TRBV30 to TRBJ2-5; 9 nucleotides agree with TRBD1. The CDR3 is 12 residues long. CDR1 is GTSNPN and CDR2 is SVGIG in the germline V gene (reference sequence). This CDR3 is CAWSVSTGGENF. In DNA, the CDR3 is TGTGCCTGGAGTGTATCCACAGGGGGCGAGAACTTC.

The CDR3 DNA follows: TGTGCCAGCAGCTTAAGAGACAGGGTCACTGAAGCTTTCTTT. Translation: CASSLRDRVTEAFF. The gene calls are TRBV5-5 and TRBJ1-1; 7 bases line up with TRBD1. Germline V gene data show CDR1 as SGHKS and CDR2 as YYEKEE (reference sequence). CDR3 length equals 14 residues. V gave up 2 bases and J gave up 4 bases; unmatched junction bases: 5.

The gene calls are TRBV25-1 and TRBJ1-2; D not certain. The CDR3 has 12 amino acids. Germline assignment: CDR1 MGHDK and CDR2 SYGVNS. V was clipped by 10 bases and J by 0 bases, with 9 bases between them. CDR3 coding DNA: TGTGCCATCCACGACTCTAACTATGGCTACACCTTC. Translating it yields CAIHDSNYGYTF.

CDR3 amino acids: CASSPRGQSTDTQYF. DNA of the CDR3: TGTGCCAGTAGTCCCCGGGGACAGTCCACAGATACGCAGTATTTT. This chain joins TRBV19 and TRBJ2-3, with 7 bases that match TRBD1. V gave up 5 bases and J gave up 2 bases; unmatched junction bases: 7. The CDR3 runs 15 residues. Germline loops: CDR1 LNHDA, CDR2 SQIVND (reference sequence).

The gene calls are TRBV19 and TRBJ2-7, with 7 bases identical to TRBD1. The CDR3 loop spans 14 amino acids. CDR1 and CDR2 (germline): LNHDA, SQIVND (reference sequence). After removal of 6 bases from V and 6 bases from J, the junction contained 11 bases not matched to a gene. CDR3 residues: CASRKGQSPGEQYF. The CDR3 DNA sequence: TGTGCCAGTAGAAAGGGACAGTCCCCCGGCGAGCAGTACTTC.

This chain uses TRBV19 with TRBJ2-5; D perhaps matches TRBD1 (5 bases). The germline CDR1 and CDR2 sequences are LNHDA and SQIVND (reference sequence). V dropped 3 bases and J dropped 5 bases, with 7 bases sitting between them. This CDR3 region has 12 residues. CDR3 DNA: TGTGCCAGTAGTATGAAGGGGGAGACCCAGTACTTC. As protein: CASSMKGETQYF.

V and J are TRBV27 and TRBJ1-1, with D hard to call. Germline CDR1 MNHEY, CDR2 SMNVEV (reference sequence). V was cut by 2 bases and J by 0 bases, with 4 bases left in between. This CDR3 is 13 amino acids long. As DNA, the CDR3 is TGTGCCAGCAGTTTAGGTATGAACACTGAAGCTTTCTTT. Encoded protein: CASSLGMNTEAFF.

The V call is TRBV18, the J call TRBJ1-5, with D maybe TRBD1 (5 bases). The CDR3 runs 15 residues. Germline CDR1 and CDR2: KGHSH and LQKENI. The germline V and J ends were trimmed by 6 bases and 4 bases, with 16 bases remaining between them. This chain's CDR3 is CASSRDGTLNQPQHF. In DNA form, the CDR3 reads TGTGCCAGCTCTCGGGACGGAACCCTTAATCAGCCCCAGCATTTT.